This T cell receptor beta chain stems from a study of blood T cells in healthy people across ages. The sample holds one count of this clonotype. Its antigen is currently unknown. The CDR3 totals 14 residues. CDR1 and CDR2 (germline): MGHDK, SYGVNS. Through a sample-barcoded 5' primer and a J-beta primer mix, a second PCR was run for roughly 6 to 12 cycles. With 12 random nucleotides, a template-switch adaptor tagged each individual cDNA molecule. Per sample, CDR3-containing paired-end reads numbered at least 2.5 million. TCRdb independently ran MiXCR on the 5' RACE reads; one entry per CDR3 protein. This sample carries hundreds of thousands of distinct CDR3 sequences, around three fifths of them seen once, and the ten largest clones take roughly 25%. General study findings and limits: PBMCs were not sorted, which prevented a conclusive comparison of naive versus antigen-experienced cells.

This clonotype was obtained from a man in his forties or fifties in good health. The chain combines TRBV25-1 with TRBJ2-4, with D perhaps given as TRBD1 or TRBD2 (5 bases each). The J call could be wrong; TRBJ2-7 is a better fit for the DNA end. Sequenced material: blood. The CDR3 spells CASRGPGAVYEQYF. The CDR3 bases are TGTGCCAGCAGGGGTCCCGGGGCTGTCTACGAGCAGTACTTC.